These 3 T cell receptor beta chains were sequenced from one sample in a study of T cells in Graves' hyperthyroidism and ophthalmopathy. Amplification of TCR beta CDR3 regions used RNA as the template. RT-PCR in the first round (using the HTBI primer set) targeted the TCR CDR3. TCRdb processed the multiplex PCR reads anew with MiXCR; each CDR3 protein has one entry. The table lists over 350,000 distinct CDR3 sequences, approximately 17% of them singletons. Sequenced: blood. These receptors were obtained from a man aged 18 to 29 with Graves' ophthalmopathy.

This clonotype was observed a handful of times. The chain employs TRBV6-5 and TRBJ1-1; D is unresolved. The CDR3 totals 13 residues. Germline V gene sequence: CDR1 MNHEY, CDR2 SVGAGI. Trimming took 2 bases from V and 5 from J, leaving 9 bases between them. This CDR3 is CASSYERLTEAFF. The CDR3 DNA follows: TGTGCCAGCAGTTACGAACGGTTGACTGAAGCTTTCTTT.

This clonotype was recorded many times. The chain recombines TRBV7-9 with TRBJ1-1, with D unclear. Trimming stripped 1 base from V and 2 bases from J, with 11 bases between. The CDR3 loop spans 15 amino acids. Germline assignment: CDR1 SEHNR and CDR2 FQNEAQ (reference sequence). The CDR3 nucleotides read TGTGCCAGCAGCTTAGTGCTCTCCCTTAACACTGAAGCTTTCTTT. Its translation is CASSLVLSLNTEAFF. The full variable domain, in which reference TRBV7-9 and TRBJ1-1 provide the parts outside the CDR3, is DTGVSQNPRHKITKRGQNVTFRCDPISEHNRLYWYRQTLGQGPEFLTYFQNEAQLEKSRLLSDRFSAERPKGSFSTLEIQRTEQGDSAMYLCASSLVLSLNTEAFFGQGTRLTVV.

This clonotype was detected only a few times. With a much larger clone just one base away, this may be a read error. The V and J genes are TRBV12-3 or TRBV12-4 and TRBJ2-5; D gene ambiguous. The CDR3 runs 13 residues. For the CDR3, the DNA is TGTGCCGGCAGTTTAACGAGGAAAGAGACCCAGTACTTC. Protein: CAGSLTRKETQYF.